This T cell receptor beta chain emerged from a study of blood T cell repertoires in COVID-19. This CDR3 is 14 amino acids long. J lost 10 bases, V lost 6 bases, and 10 bases had no gene match. Germline-derived CDR1 and CDR2 are KGHDR and SFDVKD. Profiled with immunoSEQ multiplex PCR; TCRdb holds only in-frame clones, not every one. This table holds approximately 130,000 clones, roughly four fifths found once. The rearrangement links TRBV24-1 to TRBJ2-1; 8 bases line up with TRBD1. The specimen sequenced was peripheral blood. The clonotype originates from a human donor in a cohort sampled during active COVID-19. This chain's CDR3 is CATSPGLTGGEQFF. The CDR3 DNA sequence: TGTGCCACCAGTCCGGGGCTCACAGGGGGAGAGCAGTTCTTC.